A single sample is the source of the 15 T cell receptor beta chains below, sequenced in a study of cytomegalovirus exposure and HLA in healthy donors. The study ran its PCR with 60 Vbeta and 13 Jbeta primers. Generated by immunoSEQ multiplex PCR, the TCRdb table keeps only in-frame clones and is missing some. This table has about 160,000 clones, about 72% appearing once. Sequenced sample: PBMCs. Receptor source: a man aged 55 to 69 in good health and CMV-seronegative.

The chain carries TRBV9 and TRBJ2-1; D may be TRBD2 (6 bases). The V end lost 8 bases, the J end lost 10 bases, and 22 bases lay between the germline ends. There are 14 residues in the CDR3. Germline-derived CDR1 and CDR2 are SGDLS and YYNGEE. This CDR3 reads CASTLTQGGGEQFF. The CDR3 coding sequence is TGTGCCAGTACTCTCACCCAGGGAGGCGGAGAGCAGTTCTTC. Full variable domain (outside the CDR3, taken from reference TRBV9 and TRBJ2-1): DSGVTQTPKHLITATGQRVTLRCSPRSGDLSVYWYQQSLDQGLQFLIQYYNGEERAKGNILERFSAQQFPDLHSELNLSSLELGDSALYFCASTLTQGGGEQFFGPGTRLTVL.

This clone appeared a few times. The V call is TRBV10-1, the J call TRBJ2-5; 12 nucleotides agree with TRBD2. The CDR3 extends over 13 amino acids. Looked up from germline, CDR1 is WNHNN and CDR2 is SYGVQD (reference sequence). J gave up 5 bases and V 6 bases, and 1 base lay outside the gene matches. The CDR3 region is CASSLAGGETQYF. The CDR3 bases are TGCGCCAGCAGCCTAGCGGGAGGGGAGACCCAGTACTTC.

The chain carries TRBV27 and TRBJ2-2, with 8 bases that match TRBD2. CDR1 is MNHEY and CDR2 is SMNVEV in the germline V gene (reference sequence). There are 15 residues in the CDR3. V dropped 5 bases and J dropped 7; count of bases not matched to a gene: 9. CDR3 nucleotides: TGTGCCAGCAGTGGTCCGGGAGGGCCTTTCGGGGAGCTGTTTTTT. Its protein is CASSGPGGPFGELFF.

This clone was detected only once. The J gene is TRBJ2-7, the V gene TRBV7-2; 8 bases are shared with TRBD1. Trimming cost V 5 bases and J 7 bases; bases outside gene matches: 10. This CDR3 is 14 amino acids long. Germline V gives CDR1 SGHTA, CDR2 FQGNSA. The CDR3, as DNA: TGTGCCAGCAGCAAAAACAGGGGGGTCGGTGAGCAGTACTTC. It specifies CASSKNRGVGEQYF.

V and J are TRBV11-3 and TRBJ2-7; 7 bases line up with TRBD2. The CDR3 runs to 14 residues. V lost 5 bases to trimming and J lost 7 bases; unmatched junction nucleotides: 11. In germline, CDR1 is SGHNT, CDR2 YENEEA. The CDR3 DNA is TGTGCCAGCAGCCCAATTTCTGGCGGGGGAGAGCAGTACTTC. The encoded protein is CASSPISGGGEQYF.

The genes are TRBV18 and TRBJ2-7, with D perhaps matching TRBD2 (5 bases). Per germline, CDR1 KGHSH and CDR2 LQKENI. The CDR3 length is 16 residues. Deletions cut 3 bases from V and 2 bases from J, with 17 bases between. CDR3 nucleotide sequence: TGTGCCAGCTCACCGACTCGGGATTCCATAACCTACGAGCAGTACTTC. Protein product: CASSPTRDSITYEQYF. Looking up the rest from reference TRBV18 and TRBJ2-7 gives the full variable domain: NAGVMQNPRHLVRRRGQEARLRCSPMKGHSHVYWYRQLPEEGLKFMVYLQKENIIDESGMPKERFSAEFPKEGPSILRIQQVVRGDSAAYFCASSPTRDSITYEQYFGPGTRLTVT.

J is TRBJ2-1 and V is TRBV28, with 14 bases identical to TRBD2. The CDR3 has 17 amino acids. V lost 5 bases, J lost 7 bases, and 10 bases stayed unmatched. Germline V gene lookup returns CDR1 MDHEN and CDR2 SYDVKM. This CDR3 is CASSPLLGTSGGNEQFF. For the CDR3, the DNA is TGTGCCAGCAGTCCCCTGCTTGGGACTAGCGGGGGAAATGAGCAGTTCTTC. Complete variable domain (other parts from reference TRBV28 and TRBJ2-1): DVKVTQSSRYLVKRTGEKVFLECVQDMDHENMFWYRQDPGLGLRLIYFSYDVKMKEKGDIPEGYSVSREKKERFSLILESASTNQTSMYLCASSPLLGTSGGNEQFFGPGTRLTVL.

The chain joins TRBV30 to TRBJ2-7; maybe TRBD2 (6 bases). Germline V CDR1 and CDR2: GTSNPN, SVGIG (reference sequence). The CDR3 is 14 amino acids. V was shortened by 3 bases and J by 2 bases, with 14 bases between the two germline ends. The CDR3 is CAWSLTSPTYEQYF. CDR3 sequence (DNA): TGTGCCTGGAGCCTGACTAGTCCGACCTACGAGCAGTACTTC.

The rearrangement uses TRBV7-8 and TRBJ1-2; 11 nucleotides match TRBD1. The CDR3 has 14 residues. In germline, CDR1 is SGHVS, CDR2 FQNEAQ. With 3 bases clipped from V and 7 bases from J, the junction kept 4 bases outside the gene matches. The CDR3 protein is CASSFQGQGGGYTF. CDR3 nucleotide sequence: TGTGCCAGCAGCTTCCAGGGACAGGGGGGTGGCTACACCTTC.

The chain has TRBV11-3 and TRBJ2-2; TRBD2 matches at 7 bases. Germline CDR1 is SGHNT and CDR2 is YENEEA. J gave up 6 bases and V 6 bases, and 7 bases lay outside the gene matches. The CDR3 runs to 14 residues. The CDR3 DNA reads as TGTGCCAGCAGTTACCGGGGAGGGTCCGGGGAGCTGTTTTTT. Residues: CASSYRGGSGELFF. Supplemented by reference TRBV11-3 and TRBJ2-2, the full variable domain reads EAGVVQSPRYKIIEKKQPVAFWCNPISGHNTLYWYLQNLGQGPELLIRYENEEAVDDSQLPKDRFSAERLKGVDSTLKIQPAELGDSAVYLCASSYRGGSGELFFGEGSRLTVL.

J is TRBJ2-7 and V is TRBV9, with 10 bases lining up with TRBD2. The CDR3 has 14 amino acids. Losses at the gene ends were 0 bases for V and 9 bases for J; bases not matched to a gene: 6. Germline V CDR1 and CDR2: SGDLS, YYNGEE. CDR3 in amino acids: CASSVDGLADMQYF. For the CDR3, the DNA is TGTGCCAGCAGCGTAGATGGACTAGCGGATATGCAGTACTTC.

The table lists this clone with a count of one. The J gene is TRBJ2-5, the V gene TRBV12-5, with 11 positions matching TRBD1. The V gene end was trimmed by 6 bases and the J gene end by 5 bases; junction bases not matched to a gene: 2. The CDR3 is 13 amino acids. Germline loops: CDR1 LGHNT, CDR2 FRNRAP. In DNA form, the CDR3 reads TGTGCTAGTGGCAGGGACAGGGGGGAGACCCAGTACTTC. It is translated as CASGRDRGETQYF.

As DNA, the CDR3 is TGTGCCAGCAGCCAAGAAGGGGGGACAGGGGTGGGGGAGCAGTACTTC. Protein: CASSQEGGTGVGEQYF. The rearrangement uses TRBV4-2 and TRBJ2-7; 10 bases line up with TRBD1. V was clipped by 0 bases and J by 7 bases; unmatched bases: 9. The germline V gene encodes CDR1 LGHNA and CDR2 YNFKEQ. The CDR3 consists of 16 residues.

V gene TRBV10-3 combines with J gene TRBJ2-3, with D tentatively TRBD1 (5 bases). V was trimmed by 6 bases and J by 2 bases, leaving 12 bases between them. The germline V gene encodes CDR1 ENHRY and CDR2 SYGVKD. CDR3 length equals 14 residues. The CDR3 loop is CAIRAPGITDTQYF. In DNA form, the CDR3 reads TGTGCCATCAGAGCCCCAGGGATCACAGATACGCAGTATTTT.

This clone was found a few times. The CDR3 DNA follows: TGTGCCAGCAGCCAAGACAGCACCTATAATTCACCCCTCCACTTT. Residues: CASSQDSTYNSPLHF. The chain combines TRBV28 with TRBJ1-6; possibly TRBD1 for D (5 bases). V was clipped by 6 bases and J by 2 bases, with 11 bases between them. There are 15 residues in the CDR3. Germline V CDR1 and CDR2: MDHEN, SYDVKM.